Listed below are T cell receptor beta chains from one sample, sequenced in a study of PD-1 blockade in classical Hodgkin lymphoma. Assay used: immunoSEQ multiplex PCR; TCRdb lists only in-frame clones, some missing. The data show almost 100,000 clones, more than 90% seen once. Sequenced material: peripheral blood mononuclear cells (PBMCs), taken at baseline. The receptors stem from a human donor with classical Hodgkin lymphoma. Both conserved end residues are part of each CDR3. Each record gives: J gene, V gene, D gene, clone size, CDR3 DNA, CDR3 protein. D genes are given only for firm matches. Rows give clone size only sometimes, using once, few, many, or a class for an expanded clone.

TRBJ2-3,TRBV5-1,-,-,TGCGCCAGCAGCCAACCGGACAGCCCGAACACAGATACGCAGTATTTT,CASSQPDSPNTDTQYF
TRBJ2-4,TRBV9,TRBD2,once,TGTGCCAGCAGCGTAGGGTCCTTAACTAGCGCCCCAGGAGGGAACATTCAGTACTTC,CASSVGSLTSAPGGNIQYF
TRBJ1-4,TRBV27,-,once,TGTGCCAGCAGTTTAATCCTGGGGAGTGAAAAACTGTTTTTT,CASSLILGSEKLFF
TRBJ2-1,TRBV19,TRBD2,-,TGTGCCAGCAGCCTCACTAGCGGGAGGCTGGGCAATGAGCAGTTCTTC,CASSLTSGRLGNEQFF
TRBJ1-1,TRBV20-1,-,-,TGCAGTGCTAGTTCAGGGGTTGGGGCTTTCTTT,CSASSGVGAFF
TRBJ2-2,TRBV5-4,-,-,TGTGCCAGCAGCTCTGGGGACTCCGCGAACACCGGGGAGCTGTTTTTT,CASSSGDSANTGELFF
TRBJ2-7,TRBV6-1,-,-,TGTGCCAGCAGTGAATTCGAGACAGCGCAATCCTACGAGCAGTACTTC,CASSEFETAQSYEQYF
TRBJ2-3,TRBV11-3,TRBD1,-,TGTGCCAGCAGCGAGACGGGGACAGGGGGCACAGATACGCAGTATTTT,CASSETGTGGTDTQYF
TRBJ1-1,TRBV27,TRBD1,-,TGTGCCAGCAGTCGACAGGGGCGGAGCACTGAAGCTTTCTTT,CASSRQGRSTEAFF
TRBJ1-1,TRBV30,-,few,TGTGCCTGGATCCGTGGACCCGGAGGGGCTTTCTTT,CAWIRGPGGAFF
TRBJ1-1,TRBV19,-,-,TGTGCCAGTAGTATAGTCGCGGGGCAACAGTTACCTGAAGCTTTCTTT,CASSIVAGQQLPEAFF
TRBJ2-1,TRBV9,TRBD1,-,TGTGCCAGCAGCTCGCGTCCCCGGACAGGGAGTGGGTACAATGAGCAGTTCTTC,CASSSRPRTGSGYNEQFF
TRBJ1-1,TRBV7-2,-,-,TGTGCCAGCAGCCCGAGGGGAGGGAACACTGAAGCTTTCTTT,CASSPRGGNTEAFF
TRBJ1-1,TRBV7-3,TRBD1,-,TGTGCCAGCAGCTTGACAGGGGTGGACACTGAAGCTTTCTTT,CASSLTGVDTEAFF
TRBJ1-4,TRBV7-9,-,-,TGTGCCAGCAGCTTGGGACAACGGGAAAAACTGTTTTTT,CASSLGQREKLFF